The 26 T cell receptor beta chains below come from one sample, sequenced in a study of blood T cell repertoires in COVID-19. The data were produced by immunoSEQ multiplex PCR, yet TCRdb's version contains in-frame clones alone and is incomplete. The sample includes a few hundred thousand clones, approximately 83% of them seen just once. Material: PBMCs or T cells enriched from blood (not recorded which). These receptors originate from a man younger than 45 who had recovered from COVID-19.

The table lists this clone with a count of one. V usage is TRBV4-1 and J usage is TRBJ2-1, with D possibly matching TRBD1 (6 bases). Germline loops: CDR1 MGHRA, CDR2 YSYEKL. V shed 1 base and J shed 4 bases, with 8 bases lying between them. The CDR3 totals 14 residues. CDR3 residues: CASSQGTEYNEQFF. The CDR3 DNA reads TGCGCCAGCAGCCAAGGGACAGAGTACAATGAGCAGTTCTTC.

This clone is a singleton in its sample. The J gene is TRBJ2-7, the V gene TRBV7-2; tentative D call: TRBD1 (5 bases). V was trimmed by 2 bases and J by 3 bases, leaving 14 bases between them. CDR1 and CDR2 (germline): SGHTA, FQGNSA. This CDR3 spans 15 amino acids. CDR3 DNA: TGTGCCAGCAGCTTAATATTTGGCAGGGTCTACGAGCAGTACTTC. Encoded protein: CASSLIFGRVYEQYF.

The chain carries TRBV3-1 (or the pseudogene TRBV3-2) and TRBJ1-3; 9 bases line up with TRBD1. CDR1 is LGHDT, CDR2 YNNKEL, per germline (reference sequence). V dropped 4 bases and J dropped 4; count of bases not matched to a gene: 5. This CDR3 comprises 15 residues. The CDR3 here is CASSPWGQGGNTIYF. For the CDR3, the DNA is TGTGCCAGCAGCCCATGGGGACAGGGCGGAAACACCATATATTTT.

The J gene is TRBJ1-1, the V gene TRBV18; D may be TRBD1 (6 bases). The V gene's germline CDR1 is KGHSH and CDR2 LQKENI. The CDR3 is made up of 13 amino acids. Trimming removed 3 bases at V and 3 bases at J, with 8 bases between. This CDR3 is CASSPSGDTEAFF. CDR3 nucleotide sequence: TGTGCCAGCTCACCCTCAGGGGACACTGAAGCTTTCTTT. Looking up the rest from reference TRBV18 and TRBJ1-1 gives the full variable domain: NAGVMQNPRHLVRRRGQEARLRCSPMKGHSHVYWYRQLPEEGLKFMVYLQKENIIDESGMPKERFSAEFPKEGPSILRIQQVVRGDSAAYFCASSPSGDTEAFFGQGTRLTVV.

J is TRBJ1-6 and V is TRBV13, with 8 bases that match TRBD1. Per germline, CDR1 PRHDT and CDR2 FYEKMQ (reference sequence). This CDR3 spans 14 amino acids. Trimming at V came to 5 bases and at J to 7 bases, leaving 4 bases not matched to a gene. The CDR3 sequence is CASSRGQVNSPLHF. In DNA form, the CDR3 reads TGTGCCAGCAGCCGGGGACAGGTCAATTCACCCCTCCACTTT. The whole variable domain, filled in from reference TRBV13 and TRBJ1-6, reads AAGVIQSPRHLIKEKRETATLKCYPIPRHDTVYWYQQGPGQDPQFLISFYEKMQSDKGSIPDRFSAQQFSDYHSELNMSSLELGDSALYFCASSRGQVNSPLHFGNGTRLTVT.

V gene TRBV7-9 combines with J gene TRBJ1-2; 12 positions match TRBD1. Germline lookup yields CDR1 SEHNR and CDR2 FQNEAQ (reference sequence). V shed 0 bases and J 8 bases; nucleotides not matched to a gene: 7. The CDR3 contains 16 residues. The CDR3 is CASSLASGQGARGYTF. CDR3 in DNA: TGTGCCAGCAGCTTAGCGTCGGGACAGGGGGCTCGAGGCTACACCTTC. Full variable domain (remainder filled in from reference TRBV7-9 and TRBJ1-2): DTGVSQNPRHKITKRGQNVTFRCDPISEHNRLYWYRQTLGQGPEFLTYFQNEAQLEKSRLLSDRFSAERPKGSFSTLEIQRTEQGDSAMYLCASSLASGQGARGYTFGSGTRLTVV.

J is TRBJ2-2 and V is TRBV5-1; D is unclear. The germline gives CDR1 SGHRS, CDR2 YFSETQ. Trimming took 5 bases from V and 0 from J, leaving 8 bases between them. The CDR3 contains 14 residues. The CDR3: CASRRLANTGELFF. DNA of the CDR3: TGCGCCAGCAGGAGACTTGCGAACACCGGGGAGCTGTTTTTT.

As DNA, the CDR3 is TGTGCCAGCAGCCCGCAGGGCCAAACCTACGAGCAGTACTTC. Protein: CASSPQGQTYEQYF. The chain links TRBV9 to TRBJ2-7; D might be TRBD1 (5 bases). CDR3 size: 14 residues. Deletions cut 4 bases from V and 2 bases from J, with 13 bases between. The germline gives CDR1 SGDLS, CDR2 YYNGEE. The full variable domain, rest sourced from reference TRBV9 and TRBJ2-7, is DSGVTQTPKHLITATGQRVTLRCSPRSGDLSVYWYQQSLDQGLQFLIQYYNGEERAKGNILERFSAQQFPDLHSELNLSSLELGDSALYFCASSPQGQTYEQYFGPGTRLTVT.

This chain links TRBV5-6 with TRBJ2-7, with D hard to call. The CDR3 has 13 residues. V lost 0 bases, J lost 4 bases, and 8 bases lay in between. The germline V gene encodes CDR1 SGHDT and CDR2 YYEEEE. Here the CDR3 DNA reads TGTGCCAGCAGCTTGGGGCGGTCTTACGAGCAGTACTTC. Protein: CASSLGRSYEQYF.

The chain employs TRBV4-1 and TRBJ1-1, with D perhaps matching TRBD1 (6 bases). V dropped 3 bases and J dropped 0 bases, with 11 bases sitting between them. CDR3 length: 15 amino acids. Per germline, CDR1 MGHRA and CDR2 YSYEKL. This CDR3 is CASSQGGGLNTEAFF. The CDR3 DNA reads TGCGCCAGCAGCCAGGGCGGGGGCTTGAACACTGAAGCTTTCTTT.

The CDR3: CASKLQQGLYEQYF. DNA of the CDR3: TGTGCCAGCAAACTTCAACAGGGTCTCTACGAGCAGTACTTC. The chain employs TRBV19 and TRBJ2-7; D possibly corresponds to TRBD1 (6 bases). CDR3 length: 14 amino acids. Germline lookup yields CDR1 LNHDA and CDR2 SQIVND (reference sequence). V lost 9 bases and J 3 bases, leaving 18 bases between the germline ends.

This clone appeared once. The V and J genes are TRBV5-1 and TRBJ2-7; 7 bases map to TRBD2. CDR1 is SGHRS and CDR2 is YFSETQ in the germline V gene. V was pared by 0 bases and J by 3 bases, with 6 bases of the junction left unmatched. This CDR3 spans 15 amino acids. CDR3 nucleotide sequence: TGCGCCAGCAGCTTGGGCGGGACTACCAACTACGAGCAGTACTTC. Amino acids: CASSLGGTTNYEQYF.

The chain carries TRBV21-1 and TRBJ1-1; the DNA was not compared with TRBD1, the D call given in the table. TRBV21-1 is a pseudogene locus. CDR3 size: 15 residues. CDR3 residues: CASSKEQTGNTEAFF. Written as DNA, the CDR3 is TGTGCCAGCAGCAAAGAACAGACAGGGAACACTGAAGCTTTCTTT.

This chain links TRBV5-1 with TRBJ1-4, with TRBD1 matching over 8 bases. Per the germline V gene, CDR1 is SGHRS and CDR2 is YFSETQ. This CDR3 is 15 amino acids long. V trimming: 2 bases; J trimming: 11 bases; junction bases outside the gene matches: 11. In DNA, the CDR3 is TGCGCCAGCAGCTTCGGACAGGGAGGGGATGGGAAACTGTTTTTT. This sequence encodes CASSFGQGGDGKLFF.

This clone was seen a single time. The genes are TRBV5-6 and TRBJ2-1; D possibly corresponds to TRBD1 (6 bases). Germline-derived CDR1 and CDR2 are SGHDT and YYEEEE. The CDR3 spans 15 residues. V was shortened by 6 bases and J by 3 bases, with 16 bases between the two germline ends. CDR3 protein: CASTSPGQNYNEQFF. CDR3 nucleotide sequence: TGTGCCAGCACCTCACCGGGACAAAACTACAATGAGCAGTTCTTC. The full variable domain, in which reference TRBV5-6 and TRBJ2-1 provide the parts outside the CDR3, is DAGVTQSPTHLIKTRGQQVTLRCSPKSGHDTVSWYQQALGQGPQFIFQYYEEEERQRGNFPDRFSGHQFPNYSSELNVNALLLGDSALYLCASTSPGQNYNEQFFGPGTRLTVL.

This chain links TRBV5-1 with TRBJ1-2; D remains ambiguous. Trimming took 1 base from V and 8 from J, leaving 15 bases between them. This CDR3 spans 14 amino acids. Germline lookup yields CDR1 SGHRS and CDR2 YFSETQ. CDR3 coding DNA: TGCGCCAGCAGCTTGTCGGAGGGTCTAAGGGGCTACACCTTC. Residues: CASSLSEGLRGYTF.

The chain is built from TRBV2 and TRBJ1-3; 7 bases align to TRBD1. V shed 2 bases, J shed 0 bases, and the junction held 1 base outside the gene matches. CDR3 length: 15 residues. Germline values: CDR1 SNHLY, CDR2 FYNNEI. The CDR3 sequence: CASSESGGSGNTIYF. Written as DNA, the CDR3 is TGTGCCAGCAGTGAATCAGGGGGCTCTGGAAACACCATATATTTT.

The rearrangement uses TRBV4-2 and TRBJ1-4; the D gene is possibly TRBD1 (5 bases). CDR1 is LGHNA and CDR2 is YNFKEQ in the germline V gene. The CDR3 totals 14 residues. Trimming stripped 8 bases from V and 11 bases from J, with 21 bases between. CDR3 loop: CASAVGRDLSKLFF. The CDR3 DNA follows: TGTGCCAGCGCGGTTGGCAGGGATTTGTCGAAACTGTTTTTT.

This chain uses TRBV9 with TRBJ1-2; TRBD1 agrees at 8 bases. The CDR3 runs to 14 residues. Germline V CDR1 and CDR2: SGDLS, YYNGEE. J was trimmed by 7 bases and V by 2 bases; bases with no gene match: 7. The CDR3 loop reads CASSVDRGGFGYTF. CDR3 bases: TGTGCCAGCAGCGTCGACAGGGGCGGCTTTGGCTACACCTTC.

This clone was detected only once. The chain joins TRBV9 to TRBJ1-4, with D possibly TRBD1 on 6 matching bases. The germline CDR1 and CDR2 sequences are SGDLS and YYNGEE. The CDR3 is 15 amino acids. The V end was cut by 0 bases, the J end by 8 bases, with 14 bases between. The CDR3 here is CASSVGGGAEEKLFF. CDR3 nucleotide sequence: TGTGCCAGCAGCGTAGGTGGGGGGGCGGAGGAAAAACTGTTTTTT.

The rearrangement uses TRBV27 and TRBJ1-6; 8 bases map to TRBD1. Germline V gene lookup returns CDR1 MNHEY and CDR2 SMNVEV (reference sequence). J gave up 8 bases and V 3 bases, and 6 bases lay outside the gene matches. There are 15 residues in the CDR3. CDR3 amino acids: CASSFRDRGYSPLHF. The CDR3 DNA sequence: TGTGCCAGCAGTTTTCGCGACAGGGGATATTCACCCCTCCACTTT.

V usage is TRBV6-2 or TRBV6-3 and J usage is TRBJ2-3, with TRBD2 identical over 8 bases. The ends lost 7 bases at V and 4 bases at J; junction bases unmatched: 7. This CDR3 has 14 amino acids. CDR1 is MNHEY, CDR2 SVGEGT, per germline. As DNA, the CDR3 is TGTGCCAGCACCCCGGGGGGGGCTTCAGATACGCAGTATTTT. Its translation is CASTPGGASDTQYF.

This clone was seen once. The chain is built from TRBV5-1 and TRBJ2-1; D is perhaps TRBD2 (5 bases). Trimming took off 4 bases at V and 7 bases at J, with 18 bases between the two ends. Germline V CDR1 and CDR2: SGHRS, YFSETQ. CDR3 size: 15 residues. Here the CDR3 reads CASSDVDNRGNEQFF. The DNA of the CDR3 is TGCGCCAGCAGCGACGTAGACAACCGAGGGAATGAGCAGTTCTTC.

This chain links TRBV3-1 (or the pseudogene TRBV3-2) with TRBJ2-3; 8 nucleotides line up with TRBD1. Germline CDR1 is LGHDT and CDR2 is YNNKEL (reference sequence). This CDR3 comprises 15 residues. The trim removed 6 bases at V and 0 bases at J, leaving 5 bases unmatched. This CDR3 reads CASRNRGASTDTQYF. The CDR3 DNA sequence: TGTGCCAGCAGGAACAGGGGGGCGAGCACAGATACGCAGTATTTT.

The rearrangement uses TRBV6-2 or TRBV6-3 and TRBJ1-1; D unclear. The CDR3 sequence is 15 residues long. V dropped 2 bases and J dropped 0 bases, with 10 bases sitting between them. Germline lookup yields CDR1 MNHEY and CDR2 SVGEGT. The CDR3: CASSYGPSMNTEAFF. The CDR3 DNA follows: TGTGCCAGCAGTTACGGGCCCTCCATGAACACTGAAGCTTTCTTT.

The chain recombines TRBV5-1 with TRBJ1-6; D may be TRBD1 (6 bases). This CDR3 comprises 14 residues. Per the germline V gene, CDR1 is SGHRS and CDR2 is YFSETQ. Trimming took off 5 bases at V and 9 bases at J, with 15 bases between the two ends. The CDR3 region is CASRGQGMSSPLHF. CDR3 bases: TGCGCCAGCAGAGGGCAGGGGATGAGTTCACCCCTCCACTTT.